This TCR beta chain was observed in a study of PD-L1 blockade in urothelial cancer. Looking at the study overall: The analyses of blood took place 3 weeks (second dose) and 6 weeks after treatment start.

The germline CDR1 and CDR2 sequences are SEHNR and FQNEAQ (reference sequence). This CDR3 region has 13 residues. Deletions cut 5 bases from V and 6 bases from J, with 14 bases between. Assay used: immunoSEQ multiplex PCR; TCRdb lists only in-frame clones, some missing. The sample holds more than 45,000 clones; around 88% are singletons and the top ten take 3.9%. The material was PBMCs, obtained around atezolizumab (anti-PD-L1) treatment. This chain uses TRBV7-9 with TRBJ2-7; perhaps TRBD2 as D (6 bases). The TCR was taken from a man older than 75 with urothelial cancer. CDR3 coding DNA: TGTGCCAGCAGCCTGGCCGGGGGACCCGAGCAGTACTTC. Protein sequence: CASSLAGGPEQYF. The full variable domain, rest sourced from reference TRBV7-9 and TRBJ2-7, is DTGVSQNPRHKITKRGQNVTFRCDPISEHNRLYWYRQTLGQGPEFLTYFQNEAQLEKSRLLSDRFSAERPKGSFSTLEIQRTEQGDSAMYLCASSLAGGPEQYFGPGTRLTVT.